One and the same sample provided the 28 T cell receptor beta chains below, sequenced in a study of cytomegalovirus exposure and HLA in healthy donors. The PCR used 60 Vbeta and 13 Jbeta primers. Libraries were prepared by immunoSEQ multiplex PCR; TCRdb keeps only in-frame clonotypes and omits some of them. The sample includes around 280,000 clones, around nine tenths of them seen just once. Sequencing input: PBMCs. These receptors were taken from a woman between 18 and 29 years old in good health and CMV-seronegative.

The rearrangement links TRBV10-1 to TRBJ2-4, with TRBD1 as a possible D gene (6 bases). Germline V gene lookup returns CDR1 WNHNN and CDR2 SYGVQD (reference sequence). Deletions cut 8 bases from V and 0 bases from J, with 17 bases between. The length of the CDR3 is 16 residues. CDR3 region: CASSPGHSSAKNIQYF. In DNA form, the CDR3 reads TGCGCCAGCTCCCCGGGACATAGTTCAGCCAAAAACATTCAGTACTTC.

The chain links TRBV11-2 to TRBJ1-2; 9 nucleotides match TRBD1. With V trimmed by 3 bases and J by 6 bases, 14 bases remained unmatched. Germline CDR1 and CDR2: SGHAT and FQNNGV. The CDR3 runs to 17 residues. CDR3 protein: CASSLGTGGAGPDGYTF. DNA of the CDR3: TGTGCCAGCAGCTTGGGAACAGGGGGCGCTGGGCCAGATGGCTACACCTTC.

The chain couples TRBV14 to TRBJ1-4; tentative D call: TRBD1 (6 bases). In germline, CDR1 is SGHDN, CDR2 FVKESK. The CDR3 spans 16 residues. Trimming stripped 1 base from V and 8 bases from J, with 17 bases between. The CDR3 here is CASSQGSPGAGEKLFF. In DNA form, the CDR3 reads TGTGCCAGCAGCCAAGGCTCTCCAGGGGCCGGGGAAAAACTGTTTTTT.

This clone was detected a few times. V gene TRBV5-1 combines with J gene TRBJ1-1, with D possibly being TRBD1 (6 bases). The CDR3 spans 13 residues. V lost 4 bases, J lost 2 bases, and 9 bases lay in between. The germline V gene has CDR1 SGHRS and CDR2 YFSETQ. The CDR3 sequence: CASSGGLNTEAFF. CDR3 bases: TGCGCCAGCAGCGGGGGCCTTAACACTGAAGCTTTCTTT.

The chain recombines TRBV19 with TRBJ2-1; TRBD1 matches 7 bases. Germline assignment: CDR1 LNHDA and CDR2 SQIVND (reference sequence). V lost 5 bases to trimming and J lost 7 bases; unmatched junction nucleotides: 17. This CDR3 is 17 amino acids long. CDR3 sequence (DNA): TGTGCCAGTAGTTTGGCGGCCGGGACAGATAGACTTAATGAGCAGTTCTTC. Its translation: CASSLAAGTDRLNEQFF.

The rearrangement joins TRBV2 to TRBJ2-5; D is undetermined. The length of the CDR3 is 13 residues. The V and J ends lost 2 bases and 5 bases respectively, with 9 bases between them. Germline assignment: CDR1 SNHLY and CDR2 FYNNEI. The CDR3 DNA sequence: TGTGCCAGCAGTGAATATAGATATGAGACCCAGTACTTC. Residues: CASSEYRYETQYF.

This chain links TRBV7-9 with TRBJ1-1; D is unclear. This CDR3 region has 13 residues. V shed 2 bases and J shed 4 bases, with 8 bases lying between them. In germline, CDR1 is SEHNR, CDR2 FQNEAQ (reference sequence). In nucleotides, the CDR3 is TGTGCCAGCAGCTTAATGGAGACCACTGAAGCTTTCTTT. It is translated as CASSLMETTEAFF.

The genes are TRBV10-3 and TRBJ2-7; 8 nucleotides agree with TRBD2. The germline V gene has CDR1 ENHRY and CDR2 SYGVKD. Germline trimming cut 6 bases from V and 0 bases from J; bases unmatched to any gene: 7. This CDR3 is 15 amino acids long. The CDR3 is CAISILAVNSYEQYF. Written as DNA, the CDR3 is TGTGCCATCAGCATACTAGCGGTTAACTCCTACGAGCAGTACTTC.

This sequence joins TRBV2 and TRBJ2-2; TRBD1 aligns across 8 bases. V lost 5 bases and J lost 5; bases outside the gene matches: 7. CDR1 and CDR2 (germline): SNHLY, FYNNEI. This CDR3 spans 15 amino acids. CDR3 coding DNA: TGTGCCAGCAGTCTGCGACAGGGGTGGACCGGGGAGCTGTTTTTT. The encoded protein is CASSLRQGWTGELFF.

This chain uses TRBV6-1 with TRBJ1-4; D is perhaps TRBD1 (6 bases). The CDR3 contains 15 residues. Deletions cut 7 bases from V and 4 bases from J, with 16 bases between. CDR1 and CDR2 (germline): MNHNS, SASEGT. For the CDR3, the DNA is TGTGCCAGCAAAACCCCTGGACAGCGTAATGAAAAACTGTTTTTT. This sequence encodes CASKTPGQRNEKLFF.

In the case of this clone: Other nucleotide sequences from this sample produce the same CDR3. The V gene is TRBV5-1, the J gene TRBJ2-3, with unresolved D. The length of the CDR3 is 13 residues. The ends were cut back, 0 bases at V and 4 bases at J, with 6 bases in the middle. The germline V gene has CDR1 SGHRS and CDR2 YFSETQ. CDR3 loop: CASSLERADTQYF. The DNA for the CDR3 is TGCGCCAGCAGCTTGGAACGCGCAGATACGCAGTATTTT.

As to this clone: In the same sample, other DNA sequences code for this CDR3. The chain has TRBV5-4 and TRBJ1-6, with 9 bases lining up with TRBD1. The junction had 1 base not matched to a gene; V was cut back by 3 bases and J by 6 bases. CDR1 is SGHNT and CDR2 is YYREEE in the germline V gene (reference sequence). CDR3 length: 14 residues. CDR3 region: CASSSGQGNSPLHF. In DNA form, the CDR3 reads TGTGCCAGCAGCTCGGGACAGGGTAATTCACCCCTCCACTTT.

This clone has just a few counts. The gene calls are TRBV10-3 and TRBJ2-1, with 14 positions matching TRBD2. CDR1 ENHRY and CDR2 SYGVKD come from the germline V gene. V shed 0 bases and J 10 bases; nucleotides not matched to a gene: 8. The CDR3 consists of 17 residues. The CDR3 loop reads CAISESRLAGGAGEQFF. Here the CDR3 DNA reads TGTGCCATCAGTGAGTCTCGACTAGCGGGGGGGGCTGGAGAGCAGTTCTTC.

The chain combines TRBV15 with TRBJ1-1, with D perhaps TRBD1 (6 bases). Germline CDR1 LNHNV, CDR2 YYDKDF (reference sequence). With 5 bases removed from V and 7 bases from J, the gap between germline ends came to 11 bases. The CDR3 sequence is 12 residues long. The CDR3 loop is CATSLDRIEAFF. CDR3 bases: TGTGCCACCAGCCTAGACAGGATTGAAGCTTTCTTT. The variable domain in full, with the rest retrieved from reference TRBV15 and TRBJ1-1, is DAMVIQNPRYQVTQFGKPVTLSCSQTLNHNVMYWYQQKSSQAPKLLFHYYDKDFNNEADTPDNFQSRRPNTSFCFLDIRSPGLGDTAMYLCATSLDRIEAFFGQGTRLTVV.

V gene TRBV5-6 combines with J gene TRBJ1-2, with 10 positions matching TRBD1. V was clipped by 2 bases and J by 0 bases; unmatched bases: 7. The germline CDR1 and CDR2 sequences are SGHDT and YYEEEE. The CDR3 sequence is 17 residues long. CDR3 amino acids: CASSFGTGAPANYGYTF. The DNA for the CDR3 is TGTGCCAGCAGCTTTGGGACAGGGGCCCCAGCTAACTATGGCTACACCTTC. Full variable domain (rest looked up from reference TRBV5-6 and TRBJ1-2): DAGVTQSPTHLIKTRGQQVTLRCSPKSGHDTVSWYQQALGQGPQFIFQYYEEEERQRGNFPDRFSGHQFPNYSSELNVNALLLGDSALYLCASSFGTGAPANYGYTFGSGTRLTVV.

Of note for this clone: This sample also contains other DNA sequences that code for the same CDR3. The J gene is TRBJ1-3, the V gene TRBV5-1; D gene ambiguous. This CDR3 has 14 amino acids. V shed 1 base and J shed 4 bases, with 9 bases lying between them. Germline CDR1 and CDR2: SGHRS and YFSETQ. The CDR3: CASSLSGTGNTIYF. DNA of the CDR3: TGCGCCAGCAGCTTGAGCGGAACAGGAAACACCATATATTTT. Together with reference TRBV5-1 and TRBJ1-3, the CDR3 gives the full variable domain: KAGVTQTPRYLIKTRGQQVTLSCSPISGHRSVSWYQQTPGQGLQFLFEYFSETQRNKGNFPGRFSGRQFSNSRSEMNVSTLELGDSALYLCASSLSGTGNTIYFGEGSWLTVV.

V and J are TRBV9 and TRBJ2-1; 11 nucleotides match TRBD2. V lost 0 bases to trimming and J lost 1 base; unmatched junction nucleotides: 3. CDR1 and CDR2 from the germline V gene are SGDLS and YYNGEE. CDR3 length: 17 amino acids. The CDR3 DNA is TGTGCCAGCAGCGTAGAGGGACTAGCGGCTTCCTACAATGAGCAGTTCTTC. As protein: CASSVEGLAASYNEQFF.

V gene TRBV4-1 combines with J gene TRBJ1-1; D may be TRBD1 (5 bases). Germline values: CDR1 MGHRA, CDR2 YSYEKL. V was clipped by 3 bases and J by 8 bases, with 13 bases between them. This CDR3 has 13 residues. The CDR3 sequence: CASSQPGASEAFF. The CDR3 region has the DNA TGCGCCAGCAGCCAGCCTGGGGCATCCGAAGCTTTCTTT.

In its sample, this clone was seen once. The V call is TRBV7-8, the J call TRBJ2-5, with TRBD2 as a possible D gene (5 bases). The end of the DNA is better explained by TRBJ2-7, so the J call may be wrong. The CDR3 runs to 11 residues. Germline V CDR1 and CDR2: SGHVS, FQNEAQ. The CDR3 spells CASSERYEQYF. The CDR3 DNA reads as TGTGCCAGCAGCGAGCGGTACGAGCAGTACTTC.

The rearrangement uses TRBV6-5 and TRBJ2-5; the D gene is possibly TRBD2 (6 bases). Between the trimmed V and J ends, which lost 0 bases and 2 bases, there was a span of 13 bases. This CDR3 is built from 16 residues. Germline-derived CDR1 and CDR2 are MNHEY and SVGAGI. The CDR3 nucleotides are TGTGCCAGCAGTTACTCGAATCTGGGACTGCAAGAGACCCAGTACTTC. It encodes CASSYSNLGLQETQYF.

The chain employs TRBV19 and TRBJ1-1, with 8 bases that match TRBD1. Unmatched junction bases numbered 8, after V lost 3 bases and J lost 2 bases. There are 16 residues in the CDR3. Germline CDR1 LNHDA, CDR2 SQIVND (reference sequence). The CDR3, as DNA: TGTGCCAGTAGTATCGCGGCAGGGGGCGTAAACACTGAAGCTTTCTTT. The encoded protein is CASSIAAGGVNTEAFF.

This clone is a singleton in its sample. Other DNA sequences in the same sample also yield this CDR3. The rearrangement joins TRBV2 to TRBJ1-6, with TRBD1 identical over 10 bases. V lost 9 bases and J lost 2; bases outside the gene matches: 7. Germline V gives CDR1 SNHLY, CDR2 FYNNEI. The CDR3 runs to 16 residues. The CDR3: CASLRTGGPYNSPLHF. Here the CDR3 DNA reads TGTGCCAGTTTAAGGACAGGGGGACCCTATAATTCACCCCTCCACTTT.

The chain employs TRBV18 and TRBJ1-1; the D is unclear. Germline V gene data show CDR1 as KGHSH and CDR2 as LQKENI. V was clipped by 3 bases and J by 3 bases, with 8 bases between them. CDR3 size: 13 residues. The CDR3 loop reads CASSPVRDTEAFF. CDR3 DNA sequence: TGTGCCAGCTCACCGGTCCGGGACACTGAAGCTTTCTTT. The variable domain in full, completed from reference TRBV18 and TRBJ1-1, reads NAGVMQNPRHLVRRRGQEARLRCSPMKGHSHVYWYRQLPEEGLKFMVYLQKENIIDESGMPKERFSAEFPKEGPSILRIQQVVRGDSAAYFCASSPVRDTEAFFGQGTRLTVV.

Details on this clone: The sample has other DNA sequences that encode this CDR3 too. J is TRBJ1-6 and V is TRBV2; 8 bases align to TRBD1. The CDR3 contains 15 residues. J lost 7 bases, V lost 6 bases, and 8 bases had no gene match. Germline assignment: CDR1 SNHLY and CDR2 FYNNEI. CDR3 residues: CASRLRQGPNSPLHF. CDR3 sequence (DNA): TGTGCCAGCAGACTAAGACAGGGGCCGAATTCACCCCTCCACTTT.

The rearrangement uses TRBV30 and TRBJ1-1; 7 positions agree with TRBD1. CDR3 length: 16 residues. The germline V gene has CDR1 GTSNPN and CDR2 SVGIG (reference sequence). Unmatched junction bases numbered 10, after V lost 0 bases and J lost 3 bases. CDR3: CAWSVRAGQIYTEAFF. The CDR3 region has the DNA TGTGCCTGGAGTGTACGGGCGGGACAGATTTACACTGAAGCTTTCTTT.

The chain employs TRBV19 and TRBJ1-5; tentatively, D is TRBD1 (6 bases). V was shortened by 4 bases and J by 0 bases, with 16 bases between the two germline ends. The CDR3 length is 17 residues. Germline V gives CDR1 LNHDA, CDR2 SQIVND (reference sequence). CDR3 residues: CASSTPGRGNSNQPQHF. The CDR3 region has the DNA TGTGCCAGTAGTACCCCCGGCAGGGGCAATAGCAATCAGCCCCAGCATTTT.

The CDR3 spells CASGTSRGFYGYTF. The CDR3 DNA reads as TGTGCTAGTGGTACCTCCAGGGGATTCTATGGCTACACCTTC. The rearrangement links TRBV12-5 to TRBJ1-2, with D possibly being TRBD1 (6 bases). CDR3 length: 14 residues. The germline V gene has CDR1 LGHNT and CDR2 FRNRAP. The ends were cut back, 5 bases at V and 4 bases at J, with 14 bases in the middle. The full variable domain, rest sourced from reference TRBV12-5 and TRBJ1-2, is DARVTQTPRHKVTEMGQEVTMRCQPILGHNTVFWYRQTMMQGLELLAYFRNRAPLDDSGMPKDRFSAEMPDATLATLKIQPSEPRDSAVYFCASGTSRGFYGYTFGSGTRLTVV.

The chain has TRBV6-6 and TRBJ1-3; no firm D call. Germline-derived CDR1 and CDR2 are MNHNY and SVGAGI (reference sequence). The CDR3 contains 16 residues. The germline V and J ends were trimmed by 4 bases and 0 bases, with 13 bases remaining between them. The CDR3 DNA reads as TGTGCCAGCAGTTCCCCAGGTTATTACTCTGGAAACACCATATATTTT. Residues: CASSSPGYYSGNTIYF.